The clone carrying this T cell receptor (beta chain) is a singleton in its sample. Its antigen is as yet unknown. CDR3 length equals 13 residues. V was cut by 3 bases and J by 5 bases, with 8 bases left in between. Germline CDR1 is KGHSH and CDR2 is LQKENI. The entry originates in a study of cytomegalovirus exposure and HLA in healthy donors. The study's findings and limits: TCR clusters originating in the first cohort tended to co-occur in the roughly 110 validation repertoires, according to a later analysis. Testing in vitro showed three CMV-associated chains specific for CMV antigens.

The assay was immunoSEQ multiplex PCR, and TCRdb's table has in-frame clones only and misses some. The sample lists some 120,000 clones, approximately 87% occurring once. This clonotype originated in a woman between 25 and 40 years old in good health and CMV-seronegative. The J gene is TRBJ2-1, the V gene TRBV18; D possibly corresponds to TRBD1 (6 bases). Source material: PBMCs. The CDR3 is CASSPGTNNEQFF. CDR3 DNA: TGTGCCAGCTCACCCGGGACAAACAATGAGCAGTTCTTC. Complete variable domain (other parts from reference TRBV18 and TRBJ2-1): NAGVMQNPRHLVRRRGQEARLRCSPMKGHSHVYWYRQLPEEGLKFMVYLQKENIIDESGMPKERFSAEFPKEGPSILRIQQVVRGDSAAYFCASSPGTNNEQFFGPGTRLTVL.